This TCR beta chain was documented in a study of control samples from healthy donors and cancer patients. Profiled with immunoSEQ multiplex PCR; TCRdb holds only in-frame clones, not every one. The repertoire holds about 160,000 clones, roughly 92% seen once, with 0.68% in the top ten. This CDR3 comprises 16 residues. CDR1 MNHNY and CDR2 SVGAGI come from the germline V gene (reference sequence). Trimming cost V 1 base and J 6 bases; bases outside gene matches: 7. The source material was blood. The gene calls are TRBV6-6 and TRBJ2-1; 9 bases are shared with TRBD2. This receptor was obtained from a woman in her 30s in good health. CDR3 loop: CASSYLREGGGNEQFF. The CDR3 DNA reads TGTGCCAGCAGTTACTTGCGGGAGGGTGGGGGCAATGAGCAGTTCTTC.